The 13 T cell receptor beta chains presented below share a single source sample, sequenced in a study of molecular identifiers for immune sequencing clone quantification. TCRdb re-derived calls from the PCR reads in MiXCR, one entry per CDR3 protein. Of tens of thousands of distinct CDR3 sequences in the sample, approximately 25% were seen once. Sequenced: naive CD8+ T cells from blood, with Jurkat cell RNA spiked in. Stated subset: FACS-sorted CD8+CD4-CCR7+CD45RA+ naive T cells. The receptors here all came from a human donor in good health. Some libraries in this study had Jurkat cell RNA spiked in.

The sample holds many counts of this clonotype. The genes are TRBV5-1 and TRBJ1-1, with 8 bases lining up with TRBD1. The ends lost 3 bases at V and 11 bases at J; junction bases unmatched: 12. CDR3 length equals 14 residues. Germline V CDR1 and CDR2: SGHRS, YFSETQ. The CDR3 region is CASSSPGQGRNAFF. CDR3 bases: TGCGCCAGCAGCTCTCCCGGACAGGGTAGGAACGCTTTCTTT.

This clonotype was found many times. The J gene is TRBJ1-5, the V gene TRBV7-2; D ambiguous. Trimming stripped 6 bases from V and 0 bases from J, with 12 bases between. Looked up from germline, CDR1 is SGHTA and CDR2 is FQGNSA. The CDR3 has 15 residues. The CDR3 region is CASRQDNYSNQPQHF. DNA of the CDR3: TGTGCCAGCAGACAAGACAATTATAGCAATCAGCCCCAGCATTTT.

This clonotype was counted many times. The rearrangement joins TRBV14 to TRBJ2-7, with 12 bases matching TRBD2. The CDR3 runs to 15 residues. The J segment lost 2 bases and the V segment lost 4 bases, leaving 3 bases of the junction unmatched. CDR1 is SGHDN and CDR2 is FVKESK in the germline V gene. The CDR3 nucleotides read TGTGCCAGCAGCCGGGGACTAGCGGGCCCCTACGAGCAGTACTTC. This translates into CASSRGLAGPYEQYF.

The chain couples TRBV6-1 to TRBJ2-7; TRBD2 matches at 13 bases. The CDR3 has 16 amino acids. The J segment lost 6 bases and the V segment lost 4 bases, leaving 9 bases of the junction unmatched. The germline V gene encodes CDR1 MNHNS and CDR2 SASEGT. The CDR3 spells CASSVRLAGGPLEQYF. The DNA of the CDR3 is TGTGCCAGCAGTGTAAGACTAGCGGGAGGCCCCCTCGAGCAGTACTTC.

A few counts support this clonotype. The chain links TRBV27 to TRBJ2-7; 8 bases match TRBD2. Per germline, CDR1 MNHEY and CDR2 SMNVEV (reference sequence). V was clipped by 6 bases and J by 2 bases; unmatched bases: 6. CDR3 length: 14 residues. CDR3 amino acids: CASSLAGGPYEQYF. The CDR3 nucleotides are TGTGCCAGCAGCCTCGCGGGGGGTCCCTACGAGCAGTACTTC.

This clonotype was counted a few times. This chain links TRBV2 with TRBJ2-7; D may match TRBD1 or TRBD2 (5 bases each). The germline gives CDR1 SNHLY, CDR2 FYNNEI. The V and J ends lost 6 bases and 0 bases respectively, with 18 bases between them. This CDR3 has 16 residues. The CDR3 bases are TGTGCCAGCAGCGTCGGGGCGCACAGGTCCTCCTACGAGCAGTACTTC. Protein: CASSVGAHRSSYEQYF.

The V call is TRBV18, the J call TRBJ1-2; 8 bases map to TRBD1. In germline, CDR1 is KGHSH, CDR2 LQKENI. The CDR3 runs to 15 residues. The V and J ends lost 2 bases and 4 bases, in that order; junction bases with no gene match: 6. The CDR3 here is CASSPTGTGVYGYTF. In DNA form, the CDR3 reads TGTGCCAGCTCACCAACCGGGACAGGCGTCTATGGCTACACCTTC.

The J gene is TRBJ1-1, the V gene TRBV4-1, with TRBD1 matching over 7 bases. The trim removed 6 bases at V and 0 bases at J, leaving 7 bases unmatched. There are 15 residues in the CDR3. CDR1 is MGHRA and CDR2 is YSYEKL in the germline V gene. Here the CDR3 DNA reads TGCGCCAGCAGAAAGGAACAGGGGTTGAACACTGAAGCTTTCTTT. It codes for CASRKEQGLNTEAFF.

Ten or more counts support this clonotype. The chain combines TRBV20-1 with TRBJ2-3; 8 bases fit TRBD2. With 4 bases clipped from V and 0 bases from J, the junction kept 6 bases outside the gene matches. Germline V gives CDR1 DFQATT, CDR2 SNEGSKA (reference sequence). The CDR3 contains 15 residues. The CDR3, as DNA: TGCAGTGCTATCACTAGCGGCACTAGCACAGATACGCAGTATTTT. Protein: CSAITSGTSTDTQYF.

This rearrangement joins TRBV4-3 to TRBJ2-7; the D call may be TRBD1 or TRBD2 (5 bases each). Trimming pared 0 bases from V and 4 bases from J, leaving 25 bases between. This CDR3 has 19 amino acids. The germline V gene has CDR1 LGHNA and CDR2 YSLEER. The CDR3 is CASSQEGGHLGIGGYEQYF. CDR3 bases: TGCGCCAGCAGCCAAGAGGGTGGACACCTAGGCATTGGGGGTTACGAGCAGTACTTC.

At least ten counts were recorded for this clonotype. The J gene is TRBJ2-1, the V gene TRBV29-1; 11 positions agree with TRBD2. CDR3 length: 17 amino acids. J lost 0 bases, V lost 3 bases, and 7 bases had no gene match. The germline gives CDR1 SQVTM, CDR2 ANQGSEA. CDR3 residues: CSVDRLAGGSSYNEQFF. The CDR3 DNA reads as TGCAGCGTTGATCGGCTAGCGGGGGGCAGCTCCTACAATGAGCAGTTCTTC.

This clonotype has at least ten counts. CDR3 bases: TGTGCCAGCAGCACCTTTGGCGAGCAGTACTTC. Translation gives CASSTFGEQYF. J is TRBJ2-7 and V is TRBV2; D uncertain. The germline gives CDR1 SNHLY, CDR2 FYNNEI. The CDR3 is 11 amino acids. Deletions cut 6 bases from V and 6 bases from J, with 9 bases between.

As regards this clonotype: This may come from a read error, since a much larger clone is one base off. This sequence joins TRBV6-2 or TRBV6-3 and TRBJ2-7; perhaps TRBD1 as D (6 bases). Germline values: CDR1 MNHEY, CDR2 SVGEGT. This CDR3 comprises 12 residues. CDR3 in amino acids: CAGSYEGDEQYF. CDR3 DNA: TGTGCCGGCAGTTACGAGGGGGACGAGCAGTACTTC.